This T cell receptor beta chain is drawn from a study of shared clonotypes between healthy human individuals (dated by TCRdb to 2018 to 2021). With respect to the entire study: A couple of women and a few men aged 18 to 49 years were included in the cohort. To estimate repertoire size and how much clonotype sharing occurs between individuals, the study deeply sequenced the blood TCR repertoires of several healthy adults. Different laboratories and diverse techniques were used to prepare libraries and sequence TCR repertoires, to increase sequencing depth and limit assay-specific biases. For each donor, CD4 naive and CD4 memory were each run on three plates, CD8 naive on two plates, and CD8 memory on one plate. Each donor's leukapheresis produced roughly between roughly 0.9 and 8.9 billion PBMCs. Study-level results and caveats: Because the study included only a small number of donors, the genetic and exposure-history diversity represented was limited. Only blood was sampled, and tissue TCR repertoires likely differ from those in blood. Even with the large sequencing depth, rarefaction of the sorted-subset datasets indicated that sequencing was incomplete. Naive subsets generally had larger estimated clonotype richness than memory subsets. Sharing across several donors was observed for approximately 4.6% of naive CD4, under 4% of naive CD8, roughly 2.3% of memory CD4, and roughly 0.4% of memory CD8 clonotypes. Compared with non-shared clonotypes, clonotypes shared by all four sorted-subset donors had higher generation probabilities. Pairwise subsampling led to the expectation that sequencing depth would affect the degree of clonotype sharing among donors.

The donors were healthy, HIV-negative adults with no recently reported acute infections or vaccinations. Only Caucasian adults living in Nashville, Tennessee, USA were represented among the donors. CD8 memory samples consisted of magnetically selected CD45RO+ cells combined with CCR7-negative CD45RA+ effector memory (TemRA) cells. Blood was obtained by leukapheresis, after which PBMCs were separated by Ficoll-Histopaque density gradient centrifugation and cryopreserved in liquid nitrogen vapor phase. Purity and quantity of every magnetically sorted T cell population were checked by analytical flow cytometry. Genomic DNA was isolated from every sorted fraction and measured by UV absorbance on a Nanodrop 2000c. Details on this clone: Its antigen is not yet known. There are no base qualities to consult, and no much larger clone falls within one base.

V is pared back by 4 bases and J by 9 bases, with 13 bases lying between the germline termini. CDR1 and CDR2, looked up from the germline V gene (reference sequence), are PRHDT and FYEKMQ. From cysteine to phenylalanine, the CDR3 is 13 amino acids long. Just the 39-base CDR3 DNA is kept, in frame starting at base 1. Using the deep immunoSEQ assay, TCR CDR3 regions were amplified from genomic DNA by multiplex PCR. For each cell subset, the extracted genomic DNA was distributed evenly across all wells of several immunoSEQ 96-well plates, and each plate served as one replicate. For sorted subsets, 150 to 250 ng genomic DNA, equal to 30,000 to 35,000 T cell genomes, was loaded into each replicate PCR. Purified libraries were quantified with a Qubit 3.0 fluorometer, sized on a Bioanalyzer 2100, and re-quantified with the KAPA Library Quantification kit. Every immunoSEQ 96-well plate was sequenced on a dedicated single-read 150-cycle Illumina NextSeq 550 flow cell. Per the original workflow: Because only junctional sequences without quality scores were contained in the immunoSEQ output, filtering matching that applied to full-length reads could not be performed. To assign V/J genes and CDR3, sequences were annotated using PyIR, a Python wrapper for IgBLAST v1.9, with IMGT germline references. Any read was removed if the V/J assignment was weak (E-value above 1e-6), the CDR3 was missing, or the read contained stop codons, out-of-frame junctions, or ambiguous translated residues. A V3J clonotype was defined by an identical inferred V gene, J gene, and CDR3 amino acid sequence. Percentage overlap between repertoires was computed as shared unique clonotypes divided by the size of the smaller repertoire. Repertoire richness was assessed with RTK rarefaction, the Chao1 estimator, and Recon v2.1 estimates of unobserved clonotypes. Generation probabilities were computed with OLGA for all TCRbeta clonotypes obtained by the gDNA method from several donors. Drawn from immuneACCESS, this table holds only the in-frame rearrangements with V and J called that TCRdb kept. Clones are partly lost; checked studies trace under half to an unresolved V gene and leave the rest unexplained. From that table come the V and J calls and clone size; the DNA was used to work out D and trimming. The table for this sample lists around 690,000 clones; roughly 88% of them were counted only once. 30% to 35% of the sample belongs to the ten largest clones.

The sequence links TRBV13 to TRBJ2-1, with no D gene named confidently. This receptor was identified in a man between 18 and 35 years old in good health. Some clones in this sample may be carry-over from other donors' samples. Sequencing input: memory CD8+ T cells from PBMCs. The cell subset or site label, read with the paper, signifies: CD45RO+ cells pooled with CCR7-negative TemRA cells. The DNA is as follows: TGTGCCAGCAGCTCGTCACACCCCCCTGAGCAGTTCTTC. Its protein is CASSSSHPPEQFF.